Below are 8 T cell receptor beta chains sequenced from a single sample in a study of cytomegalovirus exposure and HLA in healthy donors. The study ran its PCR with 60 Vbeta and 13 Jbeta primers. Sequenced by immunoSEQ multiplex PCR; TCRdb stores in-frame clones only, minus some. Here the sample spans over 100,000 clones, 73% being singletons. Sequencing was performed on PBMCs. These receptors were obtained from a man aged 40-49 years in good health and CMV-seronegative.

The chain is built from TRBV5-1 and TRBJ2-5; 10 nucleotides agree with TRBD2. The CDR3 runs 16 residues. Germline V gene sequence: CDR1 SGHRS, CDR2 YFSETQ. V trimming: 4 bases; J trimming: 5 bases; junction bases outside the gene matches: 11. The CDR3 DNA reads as TGCGCCAGCAGCCCTAATAAAGCGGGGGGGCAGGAGACCCAGTACTTC. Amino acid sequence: CASSPNKAGGQETQYF.

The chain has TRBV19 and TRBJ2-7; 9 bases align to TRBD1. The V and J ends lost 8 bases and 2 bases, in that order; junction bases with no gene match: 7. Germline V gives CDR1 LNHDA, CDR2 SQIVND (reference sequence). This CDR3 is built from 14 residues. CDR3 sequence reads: CASADRGKAYEQYF. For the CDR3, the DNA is TGTGCCAGTGCTGACAGGGGGAAGGCCTACGAGCAGTACTTC.

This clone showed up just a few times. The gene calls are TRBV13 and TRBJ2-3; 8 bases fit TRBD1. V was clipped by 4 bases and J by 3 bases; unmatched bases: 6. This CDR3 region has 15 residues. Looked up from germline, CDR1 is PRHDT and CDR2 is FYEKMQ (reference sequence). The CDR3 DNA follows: TGTGCCAGCAGCTCCGAACGGACAGGGACAGATACGCAGTATTTT. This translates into CASSSERTGTDTQYF.

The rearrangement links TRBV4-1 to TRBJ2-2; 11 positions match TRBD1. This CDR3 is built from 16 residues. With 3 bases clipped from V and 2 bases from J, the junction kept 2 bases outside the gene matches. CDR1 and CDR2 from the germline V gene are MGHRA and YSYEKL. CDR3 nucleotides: TGCGCCAGCAGCCACAGGACAGGGGGCAACACCGGGGAGCTGTTTTTT. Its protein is CASSHRTGGNTGELFF.

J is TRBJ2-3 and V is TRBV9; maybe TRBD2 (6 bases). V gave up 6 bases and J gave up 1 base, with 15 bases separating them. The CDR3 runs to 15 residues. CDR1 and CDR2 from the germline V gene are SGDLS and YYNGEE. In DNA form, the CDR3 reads TGTGCCAGCACCCGCGGGGACCATGGCACAGATACGCAGTATTTT. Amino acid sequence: CASTRGDHGTDTQYF.

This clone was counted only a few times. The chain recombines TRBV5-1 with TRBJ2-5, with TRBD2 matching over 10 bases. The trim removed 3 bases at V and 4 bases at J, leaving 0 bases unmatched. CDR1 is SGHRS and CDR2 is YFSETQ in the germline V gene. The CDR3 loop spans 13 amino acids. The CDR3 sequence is CASSWTSGETQYF. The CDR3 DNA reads TGCGCCAGCAGCTGGACTAGCGGAGAGACCCAGTACTTC.

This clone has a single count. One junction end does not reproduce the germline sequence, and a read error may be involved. In nucleotides, the CDR3 is TGTTCCAGCAGTTCCCCGCGGGGGAGTCGTTCTGAAGCTTTCTTT. Encoded protein: CSSSSPRGSRSEAFF. The chain combines TRBV27 with TRBJ1-1, with TRBD1 as a possible D gene (5 bases). This CDR3 spans 15 amino acids. The germline gives CDR1 MNHEY, CDR2 SMNVEV (reference sequence).

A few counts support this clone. CDR3 sequence: CASSYSIRRNEKLFF. CDR3 sequence (DNA): TGTGCCAGCAGTTACTCGATACGGAGGAATGAAAAACTGTTTTTT. The rearrangement uses TRBV6-5 and TRBJ1-4; D call uncertain. The CDR3 runs to 15 residues. Trimming took off 0 bases at V and 5 bases at J, with 10 bases between the two ends. Germline assignment: CDR1 MNHEY and CDR2 SVGAGI.